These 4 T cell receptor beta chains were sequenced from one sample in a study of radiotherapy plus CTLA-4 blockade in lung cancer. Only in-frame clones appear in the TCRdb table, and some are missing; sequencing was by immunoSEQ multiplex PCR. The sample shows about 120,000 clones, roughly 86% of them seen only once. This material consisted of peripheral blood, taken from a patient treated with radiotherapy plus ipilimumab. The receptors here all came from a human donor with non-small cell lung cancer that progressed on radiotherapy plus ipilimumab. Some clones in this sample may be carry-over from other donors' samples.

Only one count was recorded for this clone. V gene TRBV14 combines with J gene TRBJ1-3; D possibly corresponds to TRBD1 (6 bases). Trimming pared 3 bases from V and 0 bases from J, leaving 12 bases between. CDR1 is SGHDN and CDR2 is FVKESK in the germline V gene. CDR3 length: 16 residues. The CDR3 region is CASSQGHPFSGNTIYF. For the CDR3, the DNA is TGTGCCAGCAGCCAGGGACACCCGTTCTCTGGAAACACCATATATTTT. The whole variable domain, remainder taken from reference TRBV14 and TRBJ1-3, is EAGVTQFPSHSVIEKGQTVTLRCDPISGHDNLYWYRRVMGKEIKFLLHFVKESKQDESGMPNNRFLAERTGGTYSTLKVQPAELEDSGVYFCASSQGHPFSGNTIYFGEGSWLTVV.

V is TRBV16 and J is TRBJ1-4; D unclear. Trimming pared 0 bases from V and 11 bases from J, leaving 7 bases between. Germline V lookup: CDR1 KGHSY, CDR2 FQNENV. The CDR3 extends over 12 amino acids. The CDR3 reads CASSQSGSKLFF. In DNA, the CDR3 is TGTGCCAGCAGCCAATCGGGCAGTAAACTGTTTTTT. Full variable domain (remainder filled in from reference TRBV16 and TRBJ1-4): GEEVAQTPKHLVRGEGQKAKLYCAPIKGHSYVFWYQQVLKNEFKFLISFQNENVFDETGMPKERFSAKCLPNSPCSLEIQATKLEDSAVYFCASSQSGSKLFFGSGTQLSVL.

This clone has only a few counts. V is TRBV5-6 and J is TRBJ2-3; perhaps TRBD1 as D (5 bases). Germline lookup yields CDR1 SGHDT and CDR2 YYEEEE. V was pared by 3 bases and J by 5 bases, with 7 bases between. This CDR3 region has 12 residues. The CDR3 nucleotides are TGTGCCAGCAGCTGGGGCGGAGATACGCAGTATTTT. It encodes CASSWGGDTQYF.

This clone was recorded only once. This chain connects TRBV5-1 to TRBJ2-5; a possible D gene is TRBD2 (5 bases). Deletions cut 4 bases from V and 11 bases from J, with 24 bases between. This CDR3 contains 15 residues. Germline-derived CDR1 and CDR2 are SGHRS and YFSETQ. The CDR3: CASSPPVSGAGEQYF. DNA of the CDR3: TGCGCCAGCAGCCCGCCGGTTAGTGGAGCTGGGGAGCAGTACTTC. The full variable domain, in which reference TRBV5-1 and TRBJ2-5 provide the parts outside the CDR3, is KAGVTQTPRYLIKTRGQQVTLSCSPISGHRSVSWYQQTPGQGLQFLFEYFSETQRNKGNFPGRFSGRQFSNSRSEMNVSTLELGDSALYLCASSPPVSGAGEQYFGPGTRLLVL.